This T cell receptor (beta chain) was sequenced during a study of blood T cell repertoires in COVID-19. Whole-study context: Italy, Spain and the United States were the sources of the convalescent and acute COVID-19 samples. The cDNA or gDNA used as material had been derived from T cells, B-cell-depleted T cells, or PBMCs.

As handled by the study authors: Estimated nucleated cell counts came from reference gene primer amplification. TCRdb keeps only in-frame clones here, not all; method: immunoSEQ multiplex PCR. The V and J calls and clone size are taken from that table; D and trimming were inferred from the DNA. The data contain roughly 330,000 clones, roughly 90% of them singletons. The CDR3 is 14 residues long. Germline CDR1 is SGDLS and CDR2 is YYNGEE. Trimming removed 3 bases from V and 4 bases from J; junction bases left unmatched: 4. The origin of this receptor is a man aged 18 to 35 who had recovered from COVID-19. Input material: peripheral blood. The chain is built from TRBV9 and TRBJ2-3; 8 nucleotides align to TRBD2. This CDR3 reads CASSAGGLADTQYF. The CDR3 nucleotides are TGTGCCAGCAGCGCGGGGGGGCTAGCAGATACGCAGTATTTT.